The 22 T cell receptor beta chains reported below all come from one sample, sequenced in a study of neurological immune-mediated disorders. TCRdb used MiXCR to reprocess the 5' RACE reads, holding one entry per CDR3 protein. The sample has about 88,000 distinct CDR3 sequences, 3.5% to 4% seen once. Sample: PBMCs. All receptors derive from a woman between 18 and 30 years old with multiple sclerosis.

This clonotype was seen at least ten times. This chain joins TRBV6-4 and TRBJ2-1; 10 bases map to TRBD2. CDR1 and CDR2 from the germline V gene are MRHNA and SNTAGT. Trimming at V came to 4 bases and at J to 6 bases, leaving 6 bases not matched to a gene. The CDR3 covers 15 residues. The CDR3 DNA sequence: TGTGCCAGCAGTGTATCTAGCGGGGGCAGCAATGAGCAGTTCTTC. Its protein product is CASSVSSGGSNEQFF.

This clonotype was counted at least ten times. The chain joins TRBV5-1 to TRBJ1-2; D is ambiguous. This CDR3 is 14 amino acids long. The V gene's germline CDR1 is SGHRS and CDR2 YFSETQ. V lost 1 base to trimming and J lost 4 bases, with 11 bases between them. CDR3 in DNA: TGCGCCAGCAGCTTGCCCGGAAGATTCTATGGCTACACCTTC. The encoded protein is CASSLPGRFYGYTF.

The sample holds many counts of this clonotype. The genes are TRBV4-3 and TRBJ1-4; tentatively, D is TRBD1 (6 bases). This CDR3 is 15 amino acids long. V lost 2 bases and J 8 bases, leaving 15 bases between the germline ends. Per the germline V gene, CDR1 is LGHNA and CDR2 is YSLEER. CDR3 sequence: CASSQSAGAIEKLFF. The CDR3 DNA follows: TGCGCCAGCAGCCAATCGGCAGGGGCCATAGAAAAACTGTTTTTT.

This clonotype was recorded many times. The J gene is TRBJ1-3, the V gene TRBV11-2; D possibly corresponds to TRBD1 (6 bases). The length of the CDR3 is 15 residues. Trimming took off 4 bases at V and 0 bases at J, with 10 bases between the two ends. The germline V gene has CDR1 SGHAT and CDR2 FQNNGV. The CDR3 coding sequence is TGTGCCAGCAGCTCCGGGACAAACTCTGGAAACACCATATATTTT. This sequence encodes CASSSGTNSGNTIYF.

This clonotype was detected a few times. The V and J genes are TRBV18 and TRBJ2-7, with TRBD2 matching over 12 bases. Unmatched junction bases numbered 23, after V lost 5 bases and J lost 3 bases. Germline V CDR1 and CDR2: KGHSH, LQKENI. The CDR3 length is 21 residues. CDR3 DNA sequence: TGTGCCAGCTCAGGGATTAAAAACAGACAGACTAGCGGGAGCAGTAGCTACGAGCAGTACTTC. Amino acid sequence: CASSGIKNRQTSGSSSYEQYF.

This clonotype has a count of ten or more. The CDR3 nucleotides read TGTGCCAGCAGCCACTACTCCTATAATTCACCCCTCCACTTT. It specifies CASSHYSYNSPLHF. V is TRBV9 and J is TRBJ1-6; D not certain. Germline V gene sequence: CDR1 SGDLS, CDR2 YYNGEE. The CDR3 spans 14 residues. V was cut by 4 bases and J by 0 bases, with 5 bases left in between.

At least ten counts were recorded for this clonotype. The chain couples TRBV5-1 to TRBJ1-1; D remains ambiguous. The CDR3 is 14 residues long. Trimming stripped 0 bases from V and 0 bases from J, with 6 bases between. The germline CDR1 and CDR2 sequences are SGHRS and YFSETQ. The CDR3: CASSLAAVNTEAFF. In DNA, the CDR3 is TGCGCCAGCAGCTTGGCGGCGGTGAACACTGAAGCTTTCTTT.

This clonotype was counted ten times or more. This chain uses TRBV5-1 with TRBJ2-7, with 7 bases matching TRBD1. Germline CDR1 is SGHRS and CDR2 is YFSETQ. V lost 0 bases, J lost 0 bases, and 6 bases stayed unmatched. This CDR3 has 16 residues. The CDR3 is CASSLAAQGVSYEQYF. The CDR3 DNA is TGCGCCAGCAGCTTGGCCGCCCAGGGGGTCTCCTACGAGCAGTACTTC.

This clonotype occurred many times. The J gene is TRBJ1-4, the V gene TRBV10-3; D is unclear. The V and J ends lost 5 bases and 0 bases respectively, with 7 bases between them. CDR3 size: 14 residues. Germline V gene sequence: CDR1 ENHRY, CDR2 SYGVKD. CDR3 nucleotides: TGTGCCATCAGTCCCAGAGCAACTAATGAAAAACTGTTTTTT. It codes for CAISPRATNEKLFF.

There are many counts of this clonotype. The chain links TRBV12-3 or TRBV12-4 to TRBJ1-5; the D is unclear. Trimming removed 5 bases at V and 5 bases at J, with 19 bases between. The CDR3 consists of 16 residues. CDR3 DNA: TGTGCCAGCAGTCCCAGCGCTCAGGAGTTCCATCAGCCCCAGCATTTT. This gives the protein CASSPSAQEFHQPQHF.

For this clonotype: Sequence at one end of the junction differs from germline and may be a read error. The CDR3 nucleotides are TGTTCCACCAGCGCGGACGCCCTGGGTAGCGAGTTTAGGGGCGCCAGCTCCTACAATGAGCAGTTCTTC. It specifies CSTSADALGSEFRGASSYNEQFF. The chain couples TRBV15 to TRBJ2-1; either TRBD1 or TRBD2 may fit D (5 bases each). The CDR3 contains 23 residues. CDR1 and CDR2 from the germline V gene are LNHNV and YYDKDF (reference sequence).

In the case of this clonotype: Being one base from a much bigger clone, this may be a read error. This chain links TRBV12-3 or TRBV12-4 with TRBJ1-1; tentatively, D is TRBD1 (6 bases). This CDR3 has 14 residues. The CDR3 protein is CDSSSQGGLTEAFF. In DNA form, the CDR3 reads TGTGACAGCAGTTCACAGGGTGGGCTCACTGAAGCTTTCTTT.

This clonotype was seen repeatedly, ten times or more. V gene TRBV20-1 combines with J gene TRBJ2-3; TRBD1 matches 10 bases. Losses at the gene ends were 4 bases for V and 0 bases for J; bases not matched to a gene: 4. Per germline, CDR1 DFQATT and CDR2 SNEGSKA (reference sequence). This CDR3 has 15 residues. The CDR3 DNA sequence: TGCAGTGCTAACCCGGGACAGGGGAGCACAGATACGCAGTATTTT. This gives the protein CSANPGQGSTDTQYF.

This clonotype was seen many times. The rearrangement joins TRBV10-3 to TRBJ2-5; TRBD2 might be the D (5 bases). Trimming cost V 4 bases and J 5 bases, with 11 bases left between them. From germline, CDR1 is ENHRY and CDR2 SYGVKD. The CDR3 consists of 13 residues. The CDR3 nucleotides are TGTGCCATCAGTGCGTATCCGGGGGAGACCCAGTACTTC. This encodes CAISAYPGETQYF.

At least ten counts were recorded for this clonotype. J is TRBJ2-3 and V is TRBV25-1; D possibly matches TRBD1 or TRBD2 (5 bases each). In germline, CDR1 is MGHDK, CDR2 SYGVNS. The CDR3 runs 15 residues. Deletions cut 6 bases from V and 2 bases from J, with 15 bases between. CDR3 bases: TGTGCCAGCAGGGACCGGGACGGAGACACAGATACGCAGTATTTT. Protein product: CASRDRDGDTDTQYF.

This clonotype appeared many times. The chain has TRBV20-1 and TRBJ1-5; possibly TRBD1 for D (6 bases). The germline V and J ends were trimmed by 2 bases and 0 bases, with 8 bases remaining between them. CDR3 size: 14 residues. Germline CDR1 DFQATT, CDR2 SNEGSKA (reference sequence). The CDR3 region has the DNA TGCAGTGCTAGAACAGGGAGTAGCAATCAGCCCCAGCATTTT. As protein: CSARTGSSNQPQHF.

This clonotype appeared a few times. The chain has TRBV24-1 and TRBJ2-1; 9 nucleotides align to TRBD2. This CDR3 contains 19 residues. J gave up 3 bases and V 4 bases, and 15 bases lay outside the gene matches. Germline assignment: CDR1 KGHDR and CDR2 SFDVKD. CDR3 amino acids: CATSDPSNRLAVLYNEQFF. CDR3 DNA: TGTGCCACCAGTGACCCCAGTAATAGACTAGCGGTCCTCTACAATGAGCAGTTCTTC.

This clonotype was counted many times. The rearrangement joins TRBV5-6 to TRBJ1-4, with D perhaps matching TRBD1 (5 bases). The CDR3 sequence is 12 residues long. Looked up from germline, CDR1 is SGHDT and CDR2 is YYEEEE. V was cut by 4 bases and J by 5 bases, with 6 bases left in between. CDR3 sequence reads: CASSAGNEKLFF. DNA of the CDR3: TGTGCCAGCAGCGCAGGGAATGAAAAACTGTTTTTT.

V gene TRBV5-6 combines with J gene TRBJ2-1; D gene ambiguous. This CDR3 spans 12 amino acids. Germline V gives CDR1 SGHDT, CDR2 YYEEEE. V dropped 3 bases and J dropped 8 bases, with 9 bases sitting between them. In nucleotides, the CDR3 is TGTGCCAGCAGCTCCTCCCCCGATGAGCAGTTCTTC. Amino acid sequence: CASSSSPDEQFF. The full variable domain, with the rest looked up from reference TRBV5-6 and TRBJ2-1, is DAGVTQSPTHLIKTRGQQVTLRCSPKSGHDTVSWYQQALGQGPQFIFQYYEEEERQRGNFPDRFSGHQFPNYSSELNVNALLLGDSALYLCASSSSPDEQFFGPGTRLTVL.

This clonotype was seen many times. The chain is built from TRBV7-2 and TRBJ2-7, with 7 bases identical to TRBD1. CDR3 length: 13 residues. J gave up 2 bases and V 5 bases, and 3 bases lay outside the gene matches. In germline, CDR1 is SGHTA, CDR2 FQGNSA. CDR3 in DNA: TGTGCCAGCAGCCACGGACAGGCCTACGAGCAGTACTTC. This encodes CASSHGQAYEQYF.

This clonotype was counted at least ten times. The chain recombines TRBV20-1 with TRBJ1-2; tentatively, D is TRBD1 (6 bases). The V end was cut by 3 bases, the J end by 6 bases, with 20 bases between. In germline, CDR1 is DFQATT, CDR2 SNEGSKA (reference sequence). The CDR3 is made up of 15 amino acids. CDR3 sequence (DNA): TGCAGTGCTAGGGGACTTGAGGCAGGGGCGGATGGCTACACCTTC. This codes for CSARGLEAGADGYTF.

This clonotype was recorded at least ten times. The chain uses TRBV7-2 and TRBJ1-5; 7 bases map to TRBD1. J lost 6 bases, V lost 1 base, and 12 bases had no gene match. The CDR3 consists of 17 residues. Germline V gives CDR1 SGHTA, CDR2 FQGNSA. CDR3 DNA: TGTGCCAGCAGCTTAGAAGGGACAGCTTACGGGGCTCAGCCCCAGCATTTT. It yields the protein CASSLEGTAYGAQPQHF.